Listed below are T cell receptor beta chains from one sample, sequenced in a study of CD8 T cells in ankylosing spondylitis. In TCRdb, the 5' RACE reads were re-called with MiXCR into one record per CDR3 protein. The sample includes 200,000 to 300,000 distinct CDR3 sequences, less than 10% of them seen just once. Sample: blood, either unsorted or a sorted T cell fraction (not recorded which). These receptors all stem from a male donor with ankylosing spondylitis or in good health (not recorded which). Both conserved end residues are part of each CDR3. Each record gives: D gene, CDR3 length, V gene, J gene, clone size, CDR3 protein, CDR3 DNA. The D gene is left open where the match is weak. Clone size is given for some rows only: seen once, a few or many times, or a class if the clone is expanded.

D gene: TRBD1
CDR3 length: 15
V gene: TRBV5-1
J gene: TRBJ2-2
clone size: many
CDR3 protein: CASTQGQANTGELFF
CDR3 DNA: TGCGCCAGCACCCAGGGACAGGCGAACACCGGGGAGCTGTTTTTT

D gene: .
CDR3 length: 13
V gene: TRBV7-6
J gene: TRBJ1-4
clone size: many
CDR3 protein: CASSYRPNEKLFF
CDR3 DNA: TGTGCCAGCAGCTACCGGCCGAATGAAAAACTGTTTTTT

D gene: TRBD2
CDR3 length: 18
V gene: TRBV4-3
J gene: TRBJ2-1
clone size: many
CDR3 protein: CASSPTQLAGGFYNEQFF
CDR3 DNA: TGCGCCAGCAGCCCCACCCAACTAGCGGGGGGATTCTACAATGAGCAGTTCTTC

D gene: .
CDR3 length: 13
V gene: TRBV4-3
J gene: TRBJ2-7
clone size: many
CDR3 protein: CASSQDWGYEQYF
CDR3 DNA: TGCGCCAGCAGCCAAGATTGGGGCTACGAGCAGTACTTC

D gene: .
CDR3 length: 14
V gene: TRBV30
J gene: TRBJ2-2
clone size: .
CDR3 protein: CAWSGGQSTGELFF
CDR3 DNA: TGTGCCTGGAGTGGGGGACAAAGCACCGGGGAGCTGTTTTTT

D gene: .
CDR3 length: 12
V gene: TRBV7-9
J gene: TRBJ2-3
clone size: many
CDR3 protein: CASSSPLDTQYF
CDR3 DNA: TGTGCCAGCAGCTCCCCGTTGGATACGCAGTATTTT

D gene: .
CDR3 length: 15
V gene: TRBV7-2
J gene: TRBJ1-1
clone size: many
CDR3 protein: CASSLATGRGMEAFF
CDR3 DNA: TGTGCCAGCAGCTTAGCAACAGGGAGAGGGATGGAAGCTTTCTTT

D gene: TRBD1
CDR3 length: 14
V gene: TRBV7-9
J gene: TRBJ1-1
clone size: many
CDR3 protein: CASSRSTGVREAFF
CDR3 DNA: TGTGCCAGCAGCCGATCTACAGGGGTTAGAGAAGCTTTCTTT

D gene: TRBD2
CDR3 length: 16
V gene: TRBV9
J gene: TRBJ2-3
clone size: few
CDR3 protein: CASSVLAGAGTDTQYF
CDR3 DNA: TGTGCCAGCAGCGTTCTAGCGGGGGCAGGAACAGATACGCAGTATTTT

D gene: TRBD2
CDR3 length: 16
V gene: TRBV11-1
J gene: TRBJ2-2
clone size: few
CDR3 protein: CASSRAGAPNTGELFF
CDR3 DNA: TGTGCCAGCAGCCGGGCGGGAGCTCCGAACACCGGGGAGCTGTTTTTT

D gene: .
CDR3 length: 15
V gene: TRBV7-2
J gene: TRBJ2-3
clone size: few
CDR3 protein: CASSSLYGATDTQYF
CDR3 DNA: TGTGCCAGCAGCTCCCTTTACGGAGCCACAGATACGCAGTATTTT

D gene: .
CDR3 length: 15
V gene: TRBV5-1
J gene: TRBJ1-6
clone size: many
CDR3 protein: CASSLDPRANSPLHF
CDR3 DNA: TGCGCCAGCAGCTTGGATCCCAGAGCTAATTCACCCCTCCACTTT

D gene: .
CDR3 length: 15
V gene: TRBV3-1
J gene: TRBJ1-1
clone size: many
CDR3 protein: CASSQEAGRLTEAFF
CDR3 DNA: TGTGCCAGCAGCCAAGAAGCAGGGAGGCTCACTGAAGCTTTCTTT

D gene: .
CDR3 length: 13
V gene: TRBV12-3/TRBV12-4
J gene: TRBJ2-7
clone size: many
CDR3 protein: CASSPPLPHEQYF
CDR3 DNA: TGTGCCAGCAGCCCCCCCCTCCCCCACGAGCAGTACTTC

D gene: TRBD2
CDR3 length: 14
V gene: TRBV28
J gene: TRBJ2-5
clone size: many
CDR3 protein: CASSVAGGEETQYF
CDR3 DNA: TGTGCCAGCAGTGTAGCGGGAGGTGAAGAGACCCAGTACTTC

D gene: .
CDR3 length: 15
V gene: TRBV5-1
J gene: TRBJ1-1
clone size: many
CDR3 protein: CASSSGTTLNTEAFF
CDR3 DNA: TGCGCCAGCAGCTCCGGGACCACACTGAACACTGAAGCTTTCTTT

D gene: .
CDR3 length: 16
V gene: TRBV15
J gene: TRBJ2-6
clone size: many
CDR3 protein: CATSPSQISGANVLTF
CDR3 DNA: TGTGCCACCAGCCCCTCACAGATCTCTGGGGCCAACGTCCTGACTTTC

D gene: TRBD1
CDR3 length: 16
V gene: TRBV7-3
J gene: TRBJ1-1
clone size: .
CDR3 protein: CASSLGGGQSNTEAFF
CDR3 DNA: TGTGCCAGCAGCTTAGGTGGGGGACAGTCGAACACTGAAGCTTTCTTT

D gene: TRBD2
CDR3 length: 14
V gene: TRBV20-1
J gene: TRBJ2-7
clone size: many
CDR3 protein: CSAKGTSGANEQYF
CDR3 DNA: TGCAGTGCAAAGGGGACTAGCGGGGCCAACGAGCAGTACTTC

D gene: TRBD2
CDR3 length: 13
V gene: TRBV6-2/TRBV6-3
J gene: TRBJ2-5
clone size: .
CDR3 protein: CASRTSGQETQYF
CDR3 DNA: TGTGCCAGCAGGACTAGCGGGCAAGAGACCCAGTACTTC

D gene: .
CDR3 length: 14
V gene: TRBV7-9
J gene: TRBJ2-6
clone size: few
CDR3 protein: CASMKLPGANVLTF
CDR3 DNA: TGTGCCAGCATGAAACTTCCCGGGGCCAACGTCCTGACTTTC

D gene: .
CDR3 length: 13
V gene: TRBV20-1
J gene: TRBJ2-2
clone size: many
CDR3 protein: CSASKGWTGELFF
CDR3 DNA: TGCAGTGCTAGTAAGGGATGGACCGGGGAGCTGTTTTTT

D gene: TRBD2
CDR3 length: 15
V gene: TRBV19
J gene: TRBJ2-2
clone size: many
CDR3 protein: CASSILVASGRELFF
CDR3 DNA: TGTGCCAGTAGTATATTAGTGGCTAGCGGGAGGGAGCTGTTTTTT

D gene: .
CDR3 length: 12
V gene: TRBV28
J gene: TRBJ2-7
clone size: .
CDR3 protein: CASKGGVGEQYF
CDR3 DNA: TGTGCCAGCAAAGGGGGAGTGGGGGAGCAGTACTTC

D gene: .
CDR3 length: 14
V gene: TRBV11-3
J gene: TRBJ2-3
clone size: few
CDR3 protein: CASSYGQGTDTQYF
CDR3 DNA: TGTGCCAGCAGCTATGGGCAGGGCACAGATACGCAGTATTTT

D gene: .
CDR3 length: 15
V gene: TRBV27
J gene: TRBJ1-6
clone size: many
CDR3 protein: CASSRLGTYNSPLHF
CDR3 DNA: TGTGCCAGCAGTCGTCTCGGCACCTATAATTCACCCCTCCACTTT

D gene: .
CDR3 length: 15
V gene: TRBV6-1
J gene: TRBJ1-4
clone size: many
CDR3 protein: CASSGSGNTNEKLFF
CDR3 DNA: TGTGCCAGCAGTGGCTCGGGGAACACTAATGAAAAACTGTTTTTT

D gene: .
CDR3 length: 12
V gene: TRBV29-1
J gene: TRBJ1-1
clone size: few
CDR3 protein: CSVASGPPGAFF
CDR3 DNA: TGCAGCGTTGCCTCGGGGCCCCCAGGGGCTTTCTTT

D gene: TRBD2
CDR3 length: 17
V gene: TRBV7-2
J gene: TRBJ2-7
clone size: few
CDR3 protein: CASSLRPEGLAGGQQYF
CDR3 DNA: TGTGCCAGCAGCCTGCGACCGGAGGGACTAGCGGGGGGGCAGCAGTACTTC

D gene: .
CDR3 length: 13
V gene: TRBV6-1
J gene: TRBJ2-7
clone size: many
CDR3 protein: CASSHRTGNEQYF
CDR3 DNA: TGTGCCAGCAGCCACAGAACCGGGAATGAGCAGTACTTC

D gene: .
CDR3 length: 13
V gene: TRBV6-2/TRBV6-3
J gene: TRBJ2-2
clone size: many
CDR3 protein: CASSSRVTGELFF
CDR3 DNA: TGTGCCAGCAGCTCCCGGGTCACCGGGGAGCTGTTTTTT

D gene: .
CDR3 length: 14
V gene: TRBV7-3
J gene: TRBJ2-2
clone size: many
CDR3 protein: CASSLLMGSGELFF
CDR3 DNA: TGTGCCAGCAGCTTGTTGATGGGTTCCGGGGAGCTGTTTTTT